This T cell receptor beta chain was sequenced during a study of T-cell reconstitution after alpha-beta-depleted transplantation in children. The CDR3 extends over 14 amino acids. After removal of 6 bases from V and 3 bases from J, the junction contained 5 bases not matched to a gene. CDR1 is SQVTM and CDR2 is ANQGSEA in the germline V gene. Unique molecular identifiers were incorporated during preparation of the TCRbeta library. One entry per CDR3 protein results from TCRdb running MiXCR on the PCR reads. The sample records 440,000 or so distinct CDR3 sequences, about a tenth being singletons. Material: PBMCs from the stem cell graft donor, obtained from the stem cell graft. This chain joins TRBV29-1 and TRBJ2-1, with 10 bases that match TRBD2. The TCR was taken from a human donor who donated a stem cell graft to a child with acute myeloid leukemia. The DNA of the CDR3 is TGCAGCGTGGTAACTAGCGGGAACTACAATGAGCAGTTCTTC. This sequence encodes CSVVTSGNYNEQFF.